This T cell receptor (beta chain) is from a study of CD8 T cells in ankylosing spondylitis. TCRdb re-derived calls from the 5' RACE reads in MiXCR, one entry per CDR3 protein. This table holds 150,000 to 200,000 distinct CDR3 sequences, roughly 18% found once. In this sample, this clonotype turned up many times. CDR1 is SGHRS and CDR2 is YFSETQ in the germline V gene. V was trimmed by 0 bases and J by 7 bases, leaving 14 bases between them. The length of the CDR3 is 15 residues. V is TRBV5-1 and J is TRBJ2-1; possible D gene TRBD1, 6 bases. The specimen was blood, either unsorted or a sorted T cell fraction (not recorded which). The clonotype was recovered from a male donor aged 5-30 years with ankylosing spondylitis or in good health (not recorded which). CDR3 region: CASSLARQGRNEQFF. The CDR3 DNA sequence: TGCGCCAGCAGCTTGGCCCGGCAGGGGCGAAATGAGCAGTTCTTC.